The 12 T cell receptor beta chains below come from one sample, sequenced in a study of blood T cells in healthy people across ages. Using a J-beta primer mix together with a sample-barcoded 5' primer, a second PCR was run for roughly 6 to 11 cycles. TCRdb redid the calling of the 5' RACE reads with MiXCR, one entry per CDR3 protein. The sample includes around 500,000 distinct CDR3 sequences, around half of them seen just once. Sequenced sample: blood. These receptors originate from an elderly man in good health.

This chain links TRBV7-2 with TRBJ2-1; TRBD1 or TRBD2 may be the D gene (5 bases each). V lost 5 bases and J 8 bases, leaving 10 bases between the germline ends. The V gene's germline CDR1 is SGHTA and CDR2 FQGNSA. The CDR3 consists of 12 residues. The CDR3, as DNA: TGTGCCAGCAGCCTAATGGGGGATGAGCAGTTCTTC. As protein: CASSLMGDEQFF. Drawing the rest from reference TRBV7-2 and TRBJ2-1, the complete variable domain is GAGVSQSPSNKVTEKGKDVELRCDPISGHTALYWYRQSLGQGLEFLIYFQGNSAPDKSGLPSDRFSAERTGGSVSTLTIQRTQQEDSAVYLCASSLMGDEQFFGPGTRLTVL.

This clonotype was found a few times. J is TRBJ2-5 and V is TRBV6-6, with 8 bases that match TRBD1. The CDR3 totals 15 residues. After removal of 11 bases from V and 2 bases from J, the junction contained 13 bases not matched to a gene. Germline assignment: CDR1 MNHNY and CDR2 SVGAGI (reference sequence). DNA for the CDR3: TGTGCCGGCAACACAGGGGGGACCTCACAAGAGACCCAGTACTTC. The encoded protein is CAGNTGGTSQETQYF.

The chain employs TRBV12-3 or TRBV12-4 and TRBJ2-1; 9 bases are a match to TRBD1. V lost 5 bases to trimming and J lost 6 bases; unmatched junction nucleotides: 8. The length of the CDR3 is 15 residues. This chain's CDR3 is CASSPRTGESNEQFF. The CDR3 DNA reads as TGTGCCAGCAGTCCGCGGACAGGGGAGAGCAATGAGCAGTTCTTC.

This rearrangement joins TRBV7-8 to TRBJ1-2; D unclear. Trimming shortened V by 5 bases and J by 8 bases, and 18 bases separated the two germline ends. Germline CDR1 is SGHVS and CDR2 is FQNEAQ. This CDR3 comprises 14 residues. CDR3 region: CASSQDRISGGYTF. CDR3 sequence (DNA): TGTGCCAGCAGCCAGGACCGAATCTCGGGGGGCTACACCTTC.

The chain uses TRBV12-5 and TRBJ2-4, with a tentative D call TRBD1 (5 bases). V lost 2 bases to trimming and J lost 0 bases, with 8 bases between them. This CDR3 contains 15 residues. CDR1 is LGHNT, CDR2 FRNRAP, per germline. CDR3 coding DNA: TGTGCTAGTGGTTTGTCAAGGGGAGCCAAAAACATTCAGTACTTC. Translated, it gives CASGLSRGAKNIQYF. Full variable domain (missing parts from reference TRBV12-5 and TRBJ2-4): DARVTQTPRHKVTEMGQEVTMRCQPILGHNTVFWYRQTMMQGLELLAYFRNRAPLDDSGMPKDRFSAEMPDATLATLKIQPSEPRDSAVYFCASGLSRGAKNIQYFGAGTRLSVL.

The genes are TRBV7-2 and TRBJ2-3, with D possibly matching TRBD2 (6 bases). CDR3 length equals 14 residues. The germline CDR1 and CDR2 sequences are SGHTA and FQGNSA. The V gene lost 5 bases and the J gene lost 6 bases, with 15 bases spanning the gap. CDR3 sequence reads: CASSLIGGLDTQYF. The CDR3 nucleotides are TGTGCCAGCAGCCTAATCGGAGGGTTGGATACGCAGTATTTT.

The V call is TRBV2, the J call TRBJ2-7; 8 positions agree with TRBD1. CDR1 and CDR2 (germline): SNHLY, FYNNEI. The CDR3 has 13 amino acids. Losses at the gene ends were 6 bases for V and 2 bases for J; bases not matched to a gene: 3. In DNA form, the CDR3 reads TGTGCCAGCAGAGGGACAGGAACCTACGAGCAGTACTTC. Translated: CASRGTGTYEQYF.

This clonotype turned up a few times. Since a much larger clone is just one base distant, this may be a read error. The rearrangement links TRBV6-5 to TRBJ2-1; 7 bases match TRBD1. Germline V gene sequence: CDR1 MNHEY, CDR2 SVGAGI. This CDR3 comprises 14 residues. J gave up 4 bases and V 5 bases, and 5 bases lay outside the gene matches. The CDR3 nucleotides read TGTGCCAGCAGTGCGGTCAGGGGGTACAATGAGCAGTTCTTC. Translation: CASSAVRGYNEQFF.

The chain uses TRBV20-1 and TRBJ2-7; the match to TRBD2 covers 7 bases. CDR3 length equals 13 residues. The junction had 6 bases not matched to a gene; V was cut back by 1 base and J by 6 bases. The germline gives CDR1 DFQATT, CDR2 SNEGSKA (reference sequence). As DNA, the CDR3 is TGCAGTGCTAGAGGGACGGGGGGACTCGAGCAGTACTTC. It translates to CSARGTGGLEQYF.

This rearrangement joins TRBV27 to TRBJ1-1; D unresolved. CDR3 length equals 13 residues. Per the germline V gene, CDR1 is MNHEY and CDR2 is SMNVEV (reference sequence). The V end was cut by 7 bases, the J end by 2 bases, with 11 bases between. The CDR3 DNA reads TGTGCCAGCAAGAGGGCAGTCAACACTGAAGCTTTCTTT. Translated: CASKRAVNTEAFF.

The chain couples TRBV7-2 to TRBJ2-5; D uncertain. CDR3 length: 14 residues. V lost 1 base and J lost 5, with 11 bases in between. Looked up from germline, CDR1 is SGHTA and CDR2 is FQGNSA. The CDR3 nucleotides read TGTGCCAGCAGCTTAGGGCCAGTTGGGGAGACCCAGTACTTC. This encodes CASSLGPVGETQYF.

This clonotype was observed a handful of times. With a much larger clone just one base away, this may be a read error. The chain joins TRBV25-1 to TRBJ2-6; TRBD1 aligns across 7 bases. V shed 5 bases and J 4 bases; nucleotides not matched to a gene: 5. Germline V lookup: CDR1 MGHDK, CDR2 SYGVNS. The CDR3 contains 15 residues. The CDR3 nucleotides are TGTGCCAGCAGTCCACAGGGGATAGGGGCCAACGTCCTGACTTTC. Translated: CASSPQGIGANVLTF.